Detailed here is one T cell receptor beta chain. Its antigen is unidentified. The data derive from a study of T-cell memory formation after mild COVID-19. Study-level background: Largely, TCR clusters stayed within a single donor. Study-wide results and caveats: Of the contracting clones, CD4+ ones lay mainly in CM and EM, and CD8+ ones in EMRA.

TCRdb re-derived calls from the 5' RACE reads in MiXCR, one entry per CDR3 protein. The sample has around 340,000 distinct CDR3 sequences, about a sixth seen once; the top ten hold approximately 20%. The source material was PBMCs or a T cell subset sorted from them (not recorded which). The sequence derives from a man between 18 and 29 years old who had mild COVID-19 (a few samples of this study predate the infection). Cell type and time point are not known.

CDR3 bases: TGTGCCAGCAGTCCGACAGAGTCAATCTACAATGAGCAGTTCTTC. It yields the protein CASSPTESIYNEQFF. The chain uses TRBV6-2 or TRBV6-3 and TRBJ2-1, with D possibly TRBD1 on 5 matching bases. The CDR3 is made up of 15 amino acids. The germline V and J ends were trimmed by 5 bases and 3 bases, with 14 bases remaining between them. Germline V gene sequence: CDR1 MNHEY, CDR2 SVGEGT.